The clone carrying this T cell receptor beta chain came up a few times. From the RT-PCR reads, TCRdb called clonotypes with MiXCR, one entry per CDR3 protein. The sample holds about 540,000 distinct CDR3 sequences; under 25% are singletons and the top ten take about 3%. This sample was included in a study of response to subunit inactivated influenza vaccine. This CDR3 has 14 amino acids. Germline V CDR1 and CDR2: LGHDT, YNNKEL (reference sequence). V gave up 3 bases and J gave up 6 bases; unmatched junction bases: 4. In addition, the sample was reused for a study of T cells expressing NK-cell markers. That source reports: 5'RACE template switching with UMIs produced the TCR beta cDNA. Repertoire data for TCR beta were derived from sorted T cells (CD3+CD56+NKG2C+, CD3+CD56+NKG2C- and CD3+CD56-NKG2C+). Eight donors were sequenced, of whom seven were HCMV-seropositive, while the remaining one was HCMV-seronegative. Topping the CD3+CD56-NKG2C+ fraction as well were these clonotypes, in a handful of donors. Whether expanded NKG2C-expressing T cell clones recognize HCMV is unknown.

Sample: CD4+ T cells sorted from PBMCs, taken approximately 12 days after vaccination. This chain links TRBV3-1 with TRBJ2-2; 7 bases are shared with TRBD1. The TCR originated in a man aged 45-65 years who received an inactivated influenza vaccine. In nucleotides, the CDR3 is TGTGCCAGCAGCCAGACAGGGATGGCCGGGGAGCTGTTTTTT. It yields the protein CASSQTGMAGELFF. The whole variable domain, filled in from reference TRBV3-1 and TRBJ2-2, reads DTAVSQTPKYLVTQMGNDKSIKCEQNLGHDTMYWYKQDSKKFLKIMFSYNNKELIINETVPNRFSPKSPDKAHLNLHINSLELGDSAVYFCASSQTGMAGELFFGEGSRLTVL.